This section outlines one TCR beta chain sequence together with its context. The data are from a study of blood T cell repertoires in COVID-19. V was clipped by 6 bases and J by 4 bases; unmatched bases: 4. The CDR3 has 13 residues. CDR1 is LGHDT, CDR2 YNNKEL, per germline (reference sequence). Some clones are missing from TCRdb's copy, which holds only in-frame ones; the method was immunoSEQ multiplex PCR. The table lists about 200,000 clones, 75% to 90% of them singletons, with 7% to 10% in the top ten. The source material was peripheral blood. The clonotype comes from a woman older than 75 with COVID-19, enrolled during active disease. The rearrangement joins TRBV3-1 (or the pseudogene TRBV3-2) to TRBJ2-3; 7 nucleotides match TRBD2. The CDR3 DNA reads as TGTGCCAGCAGGAGGACTAGAGCAGATACGCAGTATTTT. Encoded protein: CASRRTRADTQYF.